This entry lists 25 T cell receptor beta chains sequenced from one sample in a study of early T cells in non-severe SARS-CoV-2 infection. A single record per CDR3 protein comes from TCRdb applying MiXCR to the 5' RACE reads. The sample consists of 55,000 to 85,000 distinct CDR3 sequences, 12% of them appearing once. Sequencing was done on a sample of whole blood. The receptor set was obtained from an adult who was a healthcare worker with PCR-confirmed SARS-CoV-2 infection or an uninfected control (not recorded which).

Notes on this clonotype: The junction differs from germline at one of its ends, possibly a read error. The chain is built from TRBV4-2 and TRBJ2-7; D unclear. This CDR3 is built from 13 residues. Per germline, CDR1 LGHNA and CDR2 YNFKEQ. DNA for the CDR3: TGTGCCAGCAACCAACTGAGGCCCGGCGAGCAGTACTTC. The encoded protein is CASNQLRPGEQYF.

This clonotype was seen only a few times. The CDR3 reads CASRDGYTDTQYF. CDR3 nucleotide sequence: TGTGCCAGCCGGGACGGATACACAGATACGCAGTATTTT. V gene TRBV19 combines with J gene TRBJ2-3, with D possibly called TRBD1 or TRBD2 (5 bases each). Trimming removed 9 bases from V and 2 bases from J, with 12 bases in between. CDR3 length equals 13 residues. Looked up from germline, CDR1 is LNHDA and CDR2 is SQIVND (reference sequence). Looking up the rest from reference TRBV19 and TRBJ2-3 gives the full variable domain: DGGITQSPKYLFRKEGQNVTLSCEQNLNHDAMYWYRQDPGQGLRLIYYSQIVNDFQKGDIAEGYSVSREKKESFPLTVTSAQKNPTAFYLCASRDGYTDTQYFGPGTRLTVL.

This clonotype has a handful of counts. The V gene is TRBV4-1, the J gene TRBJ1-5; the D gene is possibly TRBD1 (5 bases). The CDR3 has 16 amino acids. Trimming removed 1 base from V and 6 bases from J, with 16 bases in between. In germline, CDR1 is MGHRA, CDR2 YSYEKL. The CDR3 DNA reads TGCGCCAGCAGCCAAGCAGGCCAGGGAGGTTCTCAGCCCCAGCATTTT. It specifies CASSQAGQGGSQPQHF.

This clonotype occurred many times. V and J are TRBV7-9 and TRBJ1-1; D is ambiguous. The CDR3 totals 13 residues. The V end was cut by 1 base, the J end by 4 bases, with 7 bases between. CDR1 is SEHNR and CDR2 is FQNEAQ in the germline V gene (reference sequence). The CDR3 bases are TGTGCCAGCAGCTTAGGTGTGGGCACTGAAGCTTTCTTT. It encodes CASSLGVGTEAFF.

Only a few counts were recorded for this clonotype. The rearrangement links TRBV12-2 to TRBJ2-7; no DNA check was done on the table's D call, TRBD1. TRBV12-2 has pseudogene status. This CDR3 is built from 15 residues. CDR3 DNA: TGTGCAAGTCGCATCCCCCCGGACGGGGGCTACGAGCAGTACTTC. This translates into CASRIPPDGGYEQYF.

The CDR3 is CATSEQGNVLTF. The DNA for the CDR3 is TGTGCCACCAGTGAACAGGGCAACGTCCTGACTTTC. V and J are TRBV24-1 and TRBJ2-6; D perhaps matches TRBD1 (6 bases). Germline assignment: CDR1 KGHDR and CDR2 SFDVKD. The V gene lost 4 bases and the J gene lost 9 bases, with 6 bases spanning the gap. The CDR3 runs to 12 residues.

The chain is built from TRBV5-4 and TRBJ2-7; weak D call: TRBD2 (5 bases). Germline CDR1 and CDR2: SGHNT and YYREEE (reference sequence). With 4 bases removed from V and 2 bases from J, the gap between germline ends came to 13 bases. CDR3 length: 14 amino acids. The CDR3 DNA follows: TGTGCCAGCAGCGCATCCCGGGATGCCTACGAGCAGTACTTC. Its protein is CASSASRDAYEQYF.

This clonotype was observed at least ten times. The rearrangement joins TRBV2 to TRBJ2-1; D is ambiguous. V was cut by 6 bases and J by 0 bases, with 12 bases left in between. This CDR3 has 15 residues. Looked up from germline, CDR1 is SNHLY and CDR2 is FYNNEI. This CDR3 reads CASSPARSSYNEQFF. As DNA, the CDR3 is TGTGCCAGCAGCCCAGCCCGCAGCTCCTACAATGAGCAGTTCTTC.

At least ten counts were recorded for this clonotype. The CDR3 sequence is CASSFSGYTEAFF. CDR3 sequence (DNA): TGTGCCAGCAGCTTTTCAGGTTACACTGAAGCTTTCTTT. V is TRBV7-9 and J is TRBJ1-1; no firm D call. There are 13 residues in the CDR3. Germline V gene data show CDR1 as SEHNR and CDR2 as FQNEAQ (reference sequence). The V end lost 3 bases, the J end lost 3 bases, and 8 bases lay between the germline ends.

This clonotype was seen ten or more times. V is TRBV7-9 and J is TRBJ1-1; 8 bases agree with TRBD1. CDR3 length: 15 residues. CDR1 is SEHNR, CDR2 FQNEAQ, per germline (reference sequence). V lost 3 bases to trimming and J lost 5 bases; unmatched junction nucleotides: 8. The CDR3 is CASSFQGAGRTEAFF. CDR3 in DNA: TGTGCCAGCAGCTTTCAGGGGGCAGGTAGAACTGAAGCTTTCTTT.

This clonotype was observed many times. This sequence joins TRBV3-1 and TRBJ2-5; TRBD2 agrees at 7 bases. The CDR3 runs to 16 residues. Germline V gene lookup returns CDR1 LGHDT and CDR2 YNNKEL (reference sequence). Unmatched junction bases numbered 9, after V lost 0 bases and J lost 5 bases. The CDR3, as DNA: TGTGCCAGCAGCCAAGATCCTAGCGGAGGACGGGAGACCCAGTACTTC. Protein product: CASSQDPSGGRETQYF.

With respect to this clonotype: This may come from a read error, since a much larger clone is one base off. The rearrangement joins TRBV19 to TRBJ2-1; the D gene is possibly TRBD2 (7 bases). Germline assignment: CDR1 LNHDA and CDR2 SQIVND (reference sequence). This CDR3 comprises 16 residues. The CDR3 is CASSMGGAPFHNQQFF. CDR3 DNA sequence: TGTGCCAGTAGTATGGGGGGGGCCCCCTTCCACAATCAGCAGTTCTTC.

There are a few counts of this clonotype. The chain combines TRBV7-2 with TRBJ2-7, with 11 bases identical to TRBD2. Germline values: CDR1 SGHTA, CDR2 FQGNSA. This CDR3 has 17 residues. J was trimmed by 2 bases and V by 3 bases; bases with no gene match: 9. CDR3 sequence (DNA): TGTGCCAGCAGCTTGATTATAGCGGGAGGGAGCCCCTACGAGCAGTACTTC. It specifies CASSLIIAGGSPYEQYF. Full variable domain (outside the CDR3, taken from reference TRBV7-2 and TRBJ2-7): GAGVSQSPSNKVTEKGKDVELRCDPISGHTALYWYRQSLGQGLEFLIYFQGNSAPDKSGLPSDRFSAERTGGSVSTLTIQRTQQEDSAVYLCASSLIIAGGSPYEQYFGPGTRLTVT.

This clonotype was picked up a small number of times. The CDR3, as DNA: TGCGCCAGCAGTCGAGGGGACAGGGTGAATGAAAAACTGTTTTTT. This codes for CASSRGDRVNEKLFF. This chain joins TRBV10-2 and TRBJ1-4, with 9 bases that match TRBD1. The CDR3 runs 15 residues. V lost 5 bases, J lost 5 bases, and 6 bases stayed unmatched. Germline CDR1 and CDR2: WSHSY and SAAADI.

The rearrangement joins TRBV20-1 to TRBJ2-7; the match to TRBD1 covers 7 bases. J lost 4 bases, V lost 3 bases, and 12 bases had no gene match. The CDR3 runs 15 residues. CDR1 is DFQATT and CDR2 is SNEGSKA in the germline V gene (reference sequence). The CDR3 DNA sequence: TGCAGTGCTAGTAACAGGGGATTCAGTAGGTACGAGCAGTACTTC. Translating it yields CSASNRGFSRYEQYF.

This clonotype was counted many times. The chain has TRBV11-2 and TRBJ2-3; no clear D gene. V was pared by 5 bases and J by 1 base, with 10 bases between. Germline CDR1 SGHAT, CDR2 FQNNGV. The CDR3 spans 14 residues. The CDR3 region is CASSPPRGTDTQYF. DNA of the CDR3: TGTGCCAGCAGCCCCCCTAGGGGCACAGATACGCAGTATTTT.

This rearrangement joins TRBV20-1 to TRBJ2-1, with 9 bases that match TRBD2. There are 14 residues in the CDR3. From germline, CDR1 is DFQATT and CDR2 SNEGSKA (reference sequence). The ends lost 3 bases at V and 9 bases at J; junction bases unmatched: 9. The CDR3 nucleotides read TGCAGTGCTAGGGTAGCGGGAGTCCACCTTGAGCAGTTCTTC. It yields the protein CSARVAGVHLEQFF.

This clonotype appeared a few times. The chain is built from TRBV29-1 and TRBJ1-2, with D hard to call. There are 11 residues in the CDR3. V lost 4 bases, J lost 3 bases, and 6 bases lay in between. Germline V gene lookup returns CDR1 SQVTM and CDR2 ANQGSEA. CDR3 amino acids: CSVGMDYGYTF. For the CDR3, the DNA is TGCAGCGTTGGAATGGACTATGGCTACACCTTC.

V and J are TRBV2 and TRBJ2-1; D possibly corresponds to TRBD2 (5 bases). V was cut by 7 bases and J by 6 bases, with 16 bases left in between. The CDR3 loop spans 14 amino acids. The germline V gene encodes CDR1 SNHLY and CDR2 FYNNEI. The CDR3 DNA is TGTGCCAGCAAGGACTTCGGCCCGGGCAATGAGCAGTTCTTC. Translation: CASKDFGPGNEQFF.

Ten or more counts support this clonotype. The CDR3 loop reads CASSLSQRGYTDTQYF. CDR3 bases: TGTGCCAGCAGTTTATCCCAGCGGGGATACACAGATACGCAGTATTTT. This sequence joins TRBV28 and TRBJ2-3, with 7 bases that match TRBD2. V gave up 1 base and J gave up 2 bases; unmatched junction bases: 6. Germline V gene sequence: CDR1 MDHEN, CDR2 SYDVKM. The CDR3 extends over 16 amino acids.

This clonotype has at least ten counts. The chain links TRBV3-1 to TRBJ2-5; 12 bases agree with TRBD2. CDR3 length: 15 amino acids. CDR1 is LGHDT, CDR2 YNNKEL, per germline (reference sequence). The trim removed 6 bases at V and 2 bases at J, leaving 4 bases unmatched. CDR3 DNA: TGTGCCAGCAGTTTCGGACTAGCGGGACAAGAGACCCAGTACTTC. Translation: CASSFGLAGQETQYF.

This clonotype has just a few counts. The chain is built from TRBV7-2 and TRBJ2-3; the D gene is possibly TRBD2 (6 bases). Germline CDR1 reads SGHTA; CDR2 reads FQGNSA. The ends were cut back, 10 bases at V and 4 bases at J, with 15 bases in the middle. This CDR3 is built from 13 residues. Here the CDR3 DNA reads TGTGCCACCAAGGACTATCTTCCAGATACGCAGTATTTT. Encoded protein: CATKDYLPDTQYF.

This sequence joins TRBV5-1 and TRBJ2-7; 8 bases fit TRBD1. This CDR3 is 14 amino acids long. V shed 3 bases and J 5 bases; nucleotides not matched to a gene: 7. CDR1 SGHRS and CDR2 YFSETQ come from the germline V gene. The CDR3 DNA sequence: TGCGCCAGCAGCTCGGACAGGGTGGTAAACGAGCAGTACTTC. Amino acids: CASSSDRVVNEQYF.

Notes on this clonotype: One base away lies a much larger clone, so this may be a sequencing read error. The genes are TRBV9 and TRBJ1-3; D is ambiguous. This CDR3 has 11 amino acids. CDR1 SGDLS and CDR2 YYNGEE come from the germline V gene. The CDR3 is CASSVGNTKYF. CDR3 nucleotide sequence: TGTGCCAGCAGCGTAGGAAACACCAAATATTTT.

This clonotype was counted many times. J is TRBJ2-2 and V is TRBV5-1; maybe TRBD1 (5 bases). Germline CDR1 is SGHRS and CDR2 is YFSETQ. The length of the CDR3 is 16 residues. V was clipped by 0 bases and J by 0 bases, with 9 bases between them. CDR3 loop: CASSLVAGSNTGELFF. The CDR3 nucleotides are TGCGCCAGCAGCTTGGTCGCAGGGTCGAACACCGGGGAGCTGTTTTTT.